The 32 T cell receptor beta chains below were found in one sample sequenced in a study of OX40 agonist ivuxolimab in advanced cancers. The library was obtained by the immunoSEQ multiplex PCR assay. TCRdb took this table from immuneACCESS and kept in-frame rearrangements with V and J called. Such tables lack part of the clones; where checked against another copy, unresolved V genes explain under half of the gap, and the rest is unexplained. Counted in this sample were roughly 56,000 clones; 80% to 90% of them appeared once. The ten biggest clones cover 0.85% to 0.95% of the sample. This sample comprised CD4+ or CD8+ T cells sorted from blood, obtained in a trial of the OX40 agonist ivuxolimab. Source of these receptors: an adult with an advanced solid tumor such as melanoma, head and neck, liver or kidney cancer.

This clone was recorded a few times. This chain links TRBV6-5 with TRBJ2-7, with 7 bases that match TRBD1. The CDR3 covers 13 residues. CDR1 is MNHEY and CDR2 is SVGAGI in the germline V gene. Unmatched junction bases numbered 3, after V lost 1 base and J lost 6 bases. CDR3 protein: CASSYLGQFEQYF. CDR3 nucleotides: TGTGCCAGCAGTTACTTGGGACAGTTCGAGCAGTACTTC.

This clone has a single count. The chain combines TRBV19 with TRBJ1-3; TRBD1 agrees at 7 bases. Germline assignment: CDR1 LNHDA and CDR2 SQIVND (reference sequence). V was pared by 4 bases and J by 2 bases, with 2 bases of the junction left unmatched. This CDR3 is 14 amino acids long. The chain's CDR3 is CASSTQGTGNTIYF. Written as DNA, the CDR3 is TGTGCCAGTAGTACACAGGGGACTGGAAACACCATATATTTT.

CDR3 protein: CAISEGTLNSYEQYF. The CDR3 nucleotides read TGTGCCATCAGTGAGGGGACTCTAAACTCCTACGAGCAGTACTTC. V usage is TRBV10-3 and J usage is TRBJ2-7; a weak D match, TRBD2 (6 bases). The CDR3 totals 15 residues. Per the germline V gene, CDR1 is ENHRY and CDR2 is SYGVKD. The V gene lost 2 bases and the J gene lost 0 bases, with 11 bases spanning the gap.

The V call is TRBV7-9, the J call TRBJ1-2; D is unclear. Germline V gene data show CDR1 as SEHNR and CDR2 as FQNEAQ (reference sequence). V was cut by 1 base and J by 6 bases, with 12 bases left in between. The CDR3 has 14 residues. The CDR3 DNA reads TGTGCCAGCAGCTTAGTAGAGGTGTGGGATGGCTACACCTTC. Protein: CASSLVEVWDGYTF.

The V call is TRBV23-1, the J call TRBJ2-5, with D unresolved. TRBV23-1 belongs to the ORF category, with a function that is uncertain. The CDR3 is 16 amino acids. The ends were cut back, 6 bases at V and 5 bases at J, with 22 bases in the middle. CDR3 sequence: CASSPRVSLNGETQYF. The CDR3, as DNA: TGCGCCAGCAGCCCCCGGGTCTCCCTCAATGGCGAGACCCAGTACTTC.

CDR3: CASSPEPGPGAKLFF. In nucleotides, the CDR3 is TGTGCCAGCTCACCAGAGCCGGGACCTGGGGCTAAACTGTTTTTT. This rearrangement joins TRBV18 to TRBJ1-4; D possibly corresponds to TRBD1 (5 bases). This CDR3 is built from 15 residues. Germline loops: CDR1 KGHSH, CDR2 LQKENI. Deletions cut 2 bases from V and 11 bases from J, with 18 bases between.

Points on this clone: The sample contains more than one DNA sequence encoding this CDR3. V and J are TRBV5-1 and TRBJ2-5; 11 bases match TRBD1. The germline CDR1 and CDR2 sequences are SGHRS and YFSETQ. V shed 7 bases and J 5 bases; nucleotides not matched to a gene: 7. The CDR3 covers 14 residues. The CDR3 bases are TGCGCCAGCTTCATGGACAGGGGGCAGGAGACCCAGTACTTC. Amino acids: CASFMDRGQETQYF.

V gene TRBV2 combines with J gene TRBJ2-2, with 12 positions matching TRBD2. V was clipped by 6 bases and J by 9 bases; unmatched bases: 11. Germline V gives CDR1 SNHLY, CDR2 FYNNEI. The length of the CDR3 is 16 residues. The CDR3 nucleotides read TGTGCCAGCAGGAAGAACAGGACTAGCGGGATAAGGGAGCTGTTTTTT. Protein product: CASRKNRTSGIRELFF.

The V and J genes are TRBV6-6 and TRBJ2-5; 12 bases fit TRBD2. Germline V gene data show CDR1 as MNHNY and CDR2 as SVGAGI (reference sequence). The CDR3 contains 16 residues. V was pared by 5 bases and J by 5 bases, with 9 bases of the junction left unmatched. Written as DNA, the CDR3 is TGTGCCAGCAGTCCTAGACTAGCGGGAGTGCGTGAGACCCAGTACTTC. It yields the protein CASSPRLAGVRETQYF.

The chain employs TRBV18 and TRBJ1-5; D not certain. The CDR3 loop spans 13 amino acids. CDR1 and CDR2 from the germline V gene are KGHSH and LQKENI. V was cut by 1 base and J by 5 bases, with 6 bases left in between. CDR3 nucleotides: TGTGCCAGCTCACCACAGGGTGATCAGCCCCAGCATTTT. The encoded protein is CASSPQGDQPQHF.

With regard to this clone: This could be a read error, since a much larger clone is one nucleotide away. The chain joins TRBV28 to TRBJ1-1; D not resolved. V lost 5 bases and J 5 bases, leaving 15 bases between the germline ends. The CDR3 totals 14 residues. In germline, CDR1 is MDHEN, CDR2 SYDVKM. This CDR3 reads CASSPPARSTEAFF. Here the CDR3 DNA reads TGTGCCAGCAGTCCCCCCGCAAGAAGTACTGAAGCTTTCTTT.

The rearrangement links TRBV7-6 to TRBJ2-3, with D unclear. V shed 5 bases and J shed 4 bases, with 7 bases lying between them. This CDR3 is built from 12 residues. From germline, CDR1 is SGHVS and CDR2 FNYEAQ. The CDR3 region has the DNA TGTGCCAGCAGCAGGGATGCAGATACGCAGTATTTT. It specifies CASSRDADTQYF.

Note on this clone: The same CDR3 can be traced to other DNA sequences in this sample. V is TRBV2 and J is TRBJ2-2; the D is unclear. Trimming cost V 3 bases and J 6 bases, with 5 bases left between them. Germline-derived CDR1 and CDR2 are SNHLY and FYNNEI. The CDR3 extends over 12 amino acids. CDR3 nucleotide sequence: TGTGCCAGCAGTGAGGGATCCGGGGAGCTGTTTTTT. This translates into CASSEGSGELFF.

The chain joins TRBV21-1 to TRBJ1-1; TRBD1 is the table's D call, not checked against the DNA. TRBV21-1 is noted as a pseudogene. This CDR3 has 17 residues. CDR3 nucleotide sequence: TGTGCCAGCAGCAAAGCCTTTAGACAGTCTATGAACACTGAAGCTTTCTTT. It codes for CASSKAFRQSMNTEAFF.

DNA of the CDR3: TGTGCCAGCTCATGGACGGGCATGAACACTGAAGCTTTCTTT. Protein sequence: CASSWTGMNTEAFF. This chain joins TRBV18 and TRBJ1-1; D is unresolved. The V gene lost 5 bases and the J gene lost 0 bases, with 10 bases spanning the gap. Per the germline V gene, CDR1 is KGHSH and CDR2 is LQKENI. There are 14 residues in the CDR3.

This clone was found once. This chain joins TRBV6-4 and TRBJ2-1; D might be TRBD2 (6 bases). Germline CDR1 MRHNA, CDR2 SNTAGT. CDR3 length: 16 residues. Between the trimmed V and J ends, which lost 0 bases and 0 bases, there was a span of 9 bases. The DNA of the CDR3 is TGTGCCAGCAGTGACTCGCGCGGGGTCTCCTACAATGAGCAGTTCTTC. Protein: CASSDSRGVSYNEQFF.

The sample holds one count of this clone. The chain links TRBV4-2 to TRBJ2-3; the D is unclear. Germline CDR1 and CDR2: LGHNA and YNFKEQ. This CDR3 contains 13 residues. The germline V and J ends were trimmed by 5 bases and 5 bases, with 11 bases remaining between them. The CDR3 sequence is CASSGRLGDTQYF. CDR3 DNA sequence: TGTGCCAGCAGCGGCCGGCTGGGAGATACGCAGTATTTT.

This chain links TRBV11-2 with TRBJ2-5, with D maybe TRBD1 (6 bases). Looked up from germline, CDR1 is SGHAT and CDR2 is FQNNGV. Trimming shortened V by 5 bases and J by 5 bases, and 24 bases separated the two germline ends. The CDR3 contains 17 residues. The CDR3 is CASSLRQDAILGETQYF. CDR3 nucleotide sequence: TGTGCCAGCAGCCTACGACAGGACGCTATATTGGGTGAGACCCAGTACTTC.

The chain couples TRBV27 to TRBJ2-1; D unresolved. The V end was cut by 3 bases, the J end by 10 bases, with 19 bases between. CDR3 length equals 15 residues. The germline V gene encodes CDR1 MNHEY and CDR2 SMNVEV (reference sequence). CDR3: CASSLRLGLLGEQFF. CDR3 nucleotide sequence: TGTGCCAGCAGTTTGAGGCTAGGGCTCCTGGGAGAGCAGTTCTTC.

J is TRBJ1-5 and V is TRBV6-1; 7 bases match TRBD1. CDR1 and CDR2 from the germline V gene are MNHNS and SASEGT. Trimming at V came to 7 bases and at J to 5 bases, leaving 8 bases not matched to a gene. The CDR3 sequence is 14 residues long. CDR3 protein: CASTRDRDDQPQHF. The CDR3 bases are TGTGCCAGCACCCGGGACAGAGATGATCAGCCCCAGCATTTT.

The rearrangement links TRBV6-1 to TRBJ2-3; D possibly corresponds to TRBD2 (7 bases). The V end lost 9 bases, the J end lost 0 bases, and 16 bases lay between the germline ends. The CDR3 totals 15 residues. Germline CDR1 and CDR2: MNHNS and SASEGT. CDR3 DNA: TGTGCCAGAAGATTAGGGGGGGTTAGCACAGATACGCAGTATTTT. Translating it yields CARRLGGVSTDTQYF.

The chain couples TRBV9 to TRBJ1-1; 10 bases fit TRBD1. Trimming removed 0 bases from V and 3 bases from J; junction bases left unmatched: 5. Germline-derived CDR1 and CDR2 are SGDLS and YYNGEE. CDR3 length: 16 amino acids. CDR3 amino acids: CASSVGGDRGHTEAFF. The CDR3 coding sequence is TGTGCCAGCAGCGTAGGGGGGGACAGGGGACACACTGAAGCTTTCTTT. The full variable domain, in which reference TRBV9 and TRBJ1-1 provide the parts outside the CDR3, is DSGVTQTPKHLITATGQRVTLRCSPRSGDLSVYWYQQSLDQGLQFLIQYYNGEERAKGNILERFSAQQFPDLHSELNLSSLELGDSALYFCASSVGGDRGHTEAFFGQGTRLTVV.

V and J are TRBV6-6 and TRBJ1-1; D possibly corresponds to TRBD1 (6 bases). This CDR3 comprises 16 residues. CDR1 and CDR2 from the germline V gene are MNHNY and SVGAGI (reference sequence). Trimming removed 5 bases at V and 0 bases at J, with 16 bases between. CDR3 nucleotide sequence: TGTGCCAGCAGTCCCGGGACACACCTTCTGAACACTGAAGCTTTCTTT. As protein: CASSPGTHLLNTEAFF.

This chain links TRBV7-2 with TRBJ1-4, with 9 bases fitting TRBD1. V was pared by 5 bases and J by 12 bases, with 4 bases of the junction left unmatched. The CDR3 has 12 amino acids. Germline V gene data show CDR1 as SGHTA and CDR2 as FQGNSA. The CDR3 loop is CASSADRGELFF. The CDR3 DNA is TGTGCCAGCAGCGCGGACAGGGGTGAACTGTTTTTT.

This rearrangement joins TRBV11-3 to TRBJ2-1; D not certain. Germline loops: CDR1 SGHNT, CDR2 YENEEA. Trimming shortened V by 5 bases and J by 0 bases, and 11 bases separated the two germline ends. The length of the CDR3 is 15 residues. The CDR3 coding sequence is TGTGCCAGCAGCCCTGGACGGAGCTCCTACAATGAGCAGTTCTTC. It encodes CASSPGRSSYNEQFF.

The J gene is TRBJ2-3, the V gene TRBV7-8, with TRBD1 matching 8 bases. Germline CDR1 SGHVS, CDR2 FQNEAQ. The CDR3 runs 16 residues. The J segment lost 4 bases and the V segment lost 2 bases, leaving 8 bases of the junction unmatched. This CDR3 reads CASSLLRAGGADTQYF. The CDR3 DNA reads as TGTGCCAGCAGCTTACTCAGGGCAGGGGGCGCAGATACGCAGTATTTT.

V usage is TRBV25-1 and J usage is TRBJ2-7; TRBD1 aligns across 10 bases. The V gene end was trimmed by 4 bases and the J gene end by 6 bases; junction bases not matched to a gene: 9. The germline V gene encodes CDR1 MGHDK and CDR2 SYGVNS. The CDR3 extends over 15 amino acids. CDR3 bases: TGTGCCAGCAGTGCCCGGGACAGGGGAAAATTCGAGCAGTACTTC. As protein: CASSARDRGKFEQYF.

In nucleotides, the CDR3 is TGTGCCTGGAGTAAGGTTGGAGGGAGGGGGGACGAGCAGTACTTC. Encoded protein: CAWSKVGGRGDEQYF. This chain links TRBV30 with TRBJ2-7; tentative D call: TRBD2 (7 bases). The V gene's germline CDR1 is GTSNPN and CDR2 SVGIG (reference sequence). The CDR3 contains 15 residues. Trimming removed 2 bases at V and 5 bases at J, with 19 bases between.

This rearrangement joins TRBV5-6 to TRBJ1-5; 7 nucleotides match TRBD1. The V gene end was trimmed by 3 bases and the J gene end by 8 bases; junction bases not matched to a gene: 11. The length of the CDR3 is 15 residues. Germline CDR1 and CDR2: SGHDT and YYEEEE. CDR3: CASSSRQGRAEPQHF. In DNA, the CDR3 is TGTGCCAGCAGCTCGCGACAGGGTAGAGCGGAGCCCCAGCATTTT.

CDR3 protein: CASKKDRGGNQPQHF. The CDR3 DNA follows: TGTGCCAGCAAGAAGGACAGGGGGGGCAATCAGCCCCAGCATTTT. The chain combines TRBV27 with TRBJ1-5; TRBD1 agrees at 10 bases. This CDR3 contains 15 residues. The germline V gene encodes CDR1 MNHEY and CDR2 SMNVEV (reference sequence). The junction had 5 bases not matched to a gene; V was cut back by 7 bases and J by 2 bases.

The rearrangement links TRBV4-1 to TRBJ2-5; 7 bases agree with TRBD2. Germline values: CDR1 MGHRA, CDR2 YSYEKL. The V gene end was trimmed by 1 base and the J gene end by 4 bases; junction bases not matched to a gene: 9. This CDR3 contains 16 residues. The CDR3 loop is CASSQGDAGVGETQYF. CDR3 bases: TGCGCCAGCAGCCAAGGGGACGCGGGGGTAGGAGAGACCCAGTACTTC.

This sequence joins TRBV18 and TRBJ2-1; TRBD1 is a possible D gene (5 bases). The V gene lost 1 base and the J gene lost 9 bases, with 16 bases spanning the gap. Germline V gene sequence: CDR1 KGHSH, CDR2 LQKENI. The CDR3 has 15 amino acids. The CDR3 DNA reads TGTGCCAGCTCACCACTTTCAGGGCGAATGATTGAGCAGTTCTTC. Protein: CASSPLSGRMIEQFF.